This TCR beta chain was sequenced during a study of T cell repertoires in cytomegalovirus infection. Worth noting for this clonotype: Its antigen is still unknown.

From the reads, TCRdb called clonotypes with MiXCR, one entry per CDR3 protein. The table has hundreds of thousands of distinct CDR3 sequences, 33% seen once. V was trimmed by 2 bases and J by 3 bases, leaving 17 bases between them. Germline lookup yields CDR1 MNHNS and CDR2 SASEGT. The CDR3 totals 17 residues. V and J are TRBV6-1 and TRBJ2-1; D is possibly TRBD1 (6 bases). Specimen: cultured PBMCs, collected from culture after CMV antigen stimulation. This sequence originates from a human donor in good health (CMV status not recorded). Some clones in this sample may be carry-over from other donors' samples. CDR3 residues: CASSERGGDSYYNEQFF. The DNA for the CDR3 is TGTGCCAGCAGTGAAAGAGGGGGAGATTCCTACTACAATGAGCAGTTCTTC.